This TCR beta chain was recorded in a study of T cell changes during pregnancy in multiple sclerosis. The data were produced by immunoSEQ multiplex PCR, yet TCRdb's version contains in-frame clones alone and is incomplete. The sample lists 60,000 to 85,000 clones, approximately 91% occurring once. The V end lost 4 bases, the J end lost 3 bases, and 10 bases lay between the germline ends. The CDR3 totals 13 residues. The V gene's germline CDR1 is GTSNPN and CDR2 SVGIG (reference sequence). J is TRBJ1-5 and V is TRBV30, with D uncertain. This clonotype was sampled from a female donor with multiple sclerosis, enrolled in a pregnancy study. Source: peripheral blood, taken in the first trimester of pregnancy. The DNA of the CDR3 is TGTGCCTGGACTGATGGCCTCAATCAGCCCCAGCATTTT. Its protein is CAWTDGLNQPQHF. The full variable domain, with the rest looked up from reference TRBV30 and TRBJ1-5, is SQTIHQWPATLVQPVGSPLSLECTVEGTSNPNLYWYRQAAGRGLQLLFYSVGIGQISSEVPQNLSASRPQDRQFILSSKKLLLSDSGFYLCAWTDGLNQPQHFGDGTRLSIL.